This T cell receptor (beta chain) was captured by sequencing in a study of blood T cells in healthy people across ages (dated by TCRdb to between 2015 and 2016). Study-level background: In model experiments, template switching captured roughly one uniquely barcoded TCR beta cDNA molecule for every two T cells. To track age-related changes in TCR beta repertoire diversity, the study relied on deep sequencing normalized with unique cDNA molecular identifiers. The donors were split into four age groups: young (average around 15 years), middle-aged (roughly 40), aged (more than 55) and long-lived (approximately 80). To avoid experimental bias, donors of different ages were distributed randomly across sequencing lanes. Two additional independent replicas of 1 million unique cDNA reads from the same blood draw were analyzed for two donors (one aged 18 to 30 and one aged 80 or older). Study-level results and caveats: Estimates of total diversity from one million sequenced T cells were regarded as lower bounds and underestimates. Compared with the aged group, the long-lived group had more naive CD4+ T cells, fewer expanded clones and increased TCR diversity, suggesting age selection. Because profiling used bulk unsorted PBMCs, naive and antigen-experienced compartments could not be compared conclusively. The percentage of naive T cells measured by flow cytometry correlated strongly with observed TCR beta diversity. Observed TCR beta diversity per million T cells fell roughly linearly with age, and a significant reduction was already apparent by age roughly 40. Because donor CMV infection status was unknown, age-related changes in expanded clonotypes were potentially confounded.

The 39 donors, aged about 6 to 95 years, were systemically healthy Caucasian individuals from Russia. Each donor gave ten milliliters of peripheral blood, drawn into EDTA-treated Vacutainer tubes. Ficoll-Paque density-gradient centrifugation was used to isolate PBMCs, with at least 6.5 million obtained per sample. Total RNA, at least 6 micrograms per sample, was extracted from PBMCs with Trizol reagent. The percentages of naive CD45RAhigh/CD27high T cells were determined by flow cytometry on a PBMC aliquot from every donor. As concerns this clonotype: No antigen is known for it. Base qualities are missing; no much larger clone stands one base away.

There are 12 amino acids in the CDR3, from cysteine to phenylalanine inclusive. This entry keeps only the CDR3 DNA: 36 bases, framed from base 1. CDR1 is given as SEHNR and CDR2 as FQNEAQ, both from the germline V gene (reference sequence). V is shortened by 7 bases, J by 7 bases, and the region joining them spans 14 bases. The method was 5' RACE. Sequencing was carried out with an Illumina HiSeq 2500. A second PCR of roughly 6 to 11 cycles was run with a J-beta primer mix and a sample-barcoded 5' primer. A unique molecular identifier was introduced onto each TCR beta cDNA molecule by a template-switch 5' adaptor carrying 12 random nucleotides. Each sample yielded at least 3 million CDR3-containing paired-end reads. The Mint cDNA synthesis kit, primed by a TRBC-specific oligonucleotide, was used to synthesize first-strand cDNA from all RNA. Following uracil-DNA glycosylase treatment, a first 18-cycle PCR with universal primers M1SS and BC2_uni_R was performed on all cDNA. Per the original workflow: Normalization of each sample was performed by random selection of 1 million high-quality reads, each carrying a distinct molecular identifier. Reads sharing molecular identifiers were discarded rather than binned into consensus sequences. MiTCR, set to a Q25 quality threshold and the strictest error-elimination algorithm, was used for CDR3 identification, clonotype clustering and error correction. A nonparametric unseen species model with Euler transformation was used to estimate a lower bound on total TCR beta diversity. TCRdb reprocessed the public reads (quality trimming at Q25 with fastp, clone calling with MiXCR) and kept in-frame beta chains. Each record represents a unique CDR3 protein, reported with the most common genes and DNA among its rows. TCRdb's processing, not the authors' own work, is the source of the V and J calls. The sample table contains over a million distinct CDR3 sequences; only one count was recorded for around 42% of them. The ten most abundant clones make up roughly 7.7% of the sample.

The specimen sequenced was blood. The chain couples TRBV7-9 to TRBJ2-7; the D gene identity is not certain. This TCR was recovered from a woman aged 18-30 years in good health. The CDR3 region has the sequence CASTILLGEQYF. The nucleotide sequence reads TGTGCCAGCACCATCTTATTGGGGGAGCAGTACTTC.